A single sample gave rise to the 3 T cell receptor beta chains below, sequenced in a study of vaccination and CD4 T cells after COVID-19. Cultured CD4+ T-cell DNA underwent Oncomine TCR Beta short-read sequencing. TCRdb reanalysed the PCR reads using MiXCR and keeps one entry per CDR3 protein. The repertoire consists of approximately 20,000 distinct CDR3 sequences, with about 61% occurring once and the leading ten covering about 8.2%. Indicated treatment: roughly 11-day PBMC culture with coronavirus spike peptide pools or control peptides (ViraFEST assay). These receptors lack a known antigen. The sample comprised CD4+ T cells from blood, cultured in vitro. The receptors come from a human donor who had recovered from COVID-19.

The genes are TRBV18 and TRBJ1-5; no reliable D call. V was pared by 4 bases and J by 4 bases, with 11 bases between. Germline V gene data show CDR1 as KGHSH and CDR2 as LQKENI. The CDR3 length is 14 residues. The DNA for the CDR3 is TGTGCCAGCTCACTCAGAGAAACTAATCAGCCCCAGCATTTT. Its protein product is CASSLRETNQPQHF.

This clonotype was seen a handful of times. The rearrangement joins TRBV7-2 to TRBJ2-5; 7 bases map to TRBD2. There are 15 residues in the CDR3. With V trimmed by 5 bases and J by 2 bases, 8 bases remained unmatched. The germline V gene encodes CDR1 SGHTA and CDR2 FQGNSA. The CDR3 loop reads CASSPAMGGQETQYF. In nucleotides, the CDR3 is TGTGCCAGCAGCCCAGCAATGGGGGGGCAAGAGACCCAGTACTTC.

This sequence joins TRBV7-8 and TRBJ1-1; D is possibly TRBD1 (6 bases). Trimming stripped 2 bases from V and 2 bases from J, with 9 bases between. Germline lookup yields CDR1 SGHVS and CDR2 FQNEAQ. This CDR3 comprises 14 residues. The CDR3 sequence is CASSLWTVNTEAFF. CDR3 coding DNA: TGTGCCAGCAGCTTATGGACAGTAAACACTGAAGCTTTCTTT.